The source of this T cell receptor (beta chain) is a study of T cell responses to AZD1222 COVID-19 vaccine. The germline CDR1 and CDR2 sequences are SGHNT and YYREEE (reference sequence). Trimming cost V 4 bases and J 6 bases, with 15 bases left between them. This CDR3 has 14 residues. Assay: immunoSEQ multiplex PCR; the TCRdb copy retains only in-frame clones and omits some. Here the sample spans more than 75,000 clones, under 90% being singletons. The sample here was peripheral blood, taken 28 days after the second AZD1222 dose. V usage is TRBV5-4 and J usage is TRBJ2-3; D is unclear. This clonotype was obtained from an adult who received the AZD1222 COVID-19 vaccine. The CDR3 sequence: CASSLEDASDTQYF. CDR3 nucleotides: TGTGCCAGCAGCCTCGAGGACGCATCTGATACGCAGTATTTT.